These T cell receptor beta chains were read from a single sample in a study of blood T cells in healthy people across ages. TCRdb fed the 5' RACE reads into MiXCR, producing one record per CDR3 protein. The sample shows around 1,900,000 distinct CDR3 sequences, more than 35% of them seen only once. Source material: blood. All receptors derive from a human donor in good health. Each CDR3 is given with its conserved first and last residue. A D gene is named only where the DNA matches it firmly. Clone size appears in some rows only: once, few, many, or a class for an expanded clone.

-	TRBD1	TRBV12-3/TRBV12-4	TRBJ2-6	CASRQGASGANVLTF	TGTGCCAGCAGGCAGGGGGCCTCTGGGGCCAACGTCCTGACTTTC
-	-	TRBV6-5	TRBJ2-7	CASSFRSGTSFRAYEQYF	TGTGCCAGCAGTTTTCGGAGTGGGACATCCTTCCGCGCCTACGAGCAGTACTTC
-	-	TRBV29-1	TRBJ2-1	CSVSSRGSYNEQFF	TGCAGCGTATCGTCTCGGGGGTCCTACAATGAGCAGTTCTTC
-	TRBD1	TRBV12-3/TRBV12-4	TRBJ2-1	CASSLHDRGRDEQFF	TGTGCCAGCAGTTTACACGACAGGGGTAGGGATGAGCAGTTCTTC
-	-	TRBV27	TRBJ2-3	CATNVVAGSTDTQYF	TGTGCCACCAATGTAGTGGCGGGGAGCACAGATACGCAGTATTTT
-	-	TRBV29-1	TRBJ1-1	CSASIGGFGGIAFF	TGTAGCGCTAGTATCGGGGGGTTCGGAGGGATAGCTTTCTTT
-	-	TRBV12-3/TRBV12-4	TRBJ1-1	CASIKDLRNTEVFF	TGTGCCAGCATTAAGGACCTACGGAACACTGAAGTTTTCTTT
few	-	TRBV6-2/TRBV6-3	TRBJ1-5	CASTDSLNQPQHF	TGTGCCAGCACCGACAGCCTCAATCAGCCCCAGCATTTT
-	-	TRBV5-6	TRBJ2-5	CASSWRDTNQETQYF	TGTGCCAGCAGCTGGCGGGACACCAACCAAGAGACCCAGTACTTC
-	-	TRBV7-8	TRBJ1-1	CASSNTPTEAFF	TGTGCCAGCAGCAACACCCCCACTGAAGCTTTCTTT
few	-	TRBV20-1	TRBJ1-2	CSARDKQGRGYTF	TGCAGTGCTAGAGATAAACAGGGTAGAGGCTACACCTTC
-	TRBD1	TRBV7-3	TRBJ1-1	CASSPDRDVYTEAFF	TGTGCCAGCAGCCCCGACAGGGATGTTTACACTGAAGCTTTCTTT
-	-	TRBV7-2	TRBJ2-1	CASSLARQEEQFF	TGTGCCAGCAGCTTAGCGAGACAGGAAGAGCAGTTCTTC
-	TRBD2	TRBV7-9	TRBJ2-1	CASRESGESSYNEQFF	TGTGCCAGCAGAGAGAGCGGGGAAAGCTCCTACAATGAGCAGTTCTTC
few	-	TRBV12-3/TRBV12-4	TRBJ1-6	CASSLEQGYSPLHF	TGTGCCAGCAGTTTAGAGCAGGGGTACTCACCCCTCCACTTT
-	-	TRBV7-3	TRBJ2-1	CASSFSPLDEQFF	TGTGCCAGCAGCTTTTCCCCTTTGGATGAGCAGTTCTTC
-	-	TRBV2	TRBJ1-5	CAGAPQGSQPQHF	TGTGCCGGAGCACCCCAGGGAAGTCAGCCCCAGCATTTT
-	-	TRBV9	TRBJ2-7	CASSVGEGDEQYF	TGTGCCAGCAGCGTAGGTGAGGGGGACGAGCAGTACTTC